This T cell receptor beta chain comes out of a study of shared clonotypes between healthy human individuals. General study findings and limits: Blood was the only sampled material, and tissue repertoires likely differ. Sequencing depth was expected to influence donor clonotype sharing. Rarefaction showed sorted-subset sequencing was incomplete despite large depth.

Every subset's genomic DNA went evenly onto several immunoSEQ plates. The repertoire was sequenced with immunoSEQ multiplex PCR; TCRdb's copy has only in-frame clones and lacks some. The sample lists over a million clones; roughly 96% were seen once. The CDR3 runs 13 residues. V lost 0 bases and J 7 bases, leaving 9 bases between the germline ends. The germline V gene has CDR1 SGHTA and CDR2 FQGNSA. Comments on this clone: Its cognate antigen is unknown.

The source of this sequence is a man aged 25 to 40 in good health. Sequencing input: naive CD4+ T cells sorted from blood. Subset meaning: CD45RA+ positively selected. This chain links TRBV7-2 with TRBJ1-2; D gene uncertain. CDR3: CASSLAPEGGYTF. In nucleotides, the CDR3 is TGTGCCAGCAGCTTAGCTCCTGAAGGTGGCTACACCTTC.